The next 19 T cell receptor beta chains were all read from a single sample in a study of blood T cell repertoires in COVID-19. Here immunoSEQ multiplex PCR was the method, and the copy in TCRdb shows in-frame clones only, minus some. The data contain under 300,000 clones, around nine tenths of them singletons. Sequenced input: peripheral blood. The receptors originated from a woman in her thirties or forties who had recovered from COVID-19.

The J gene is TRBJ2-3, the V gene TRBV7-9; D unresolved. This CDR3 has 12 residues. V gave up 5 bases and J gave up 0 bases, with 3 bases separating them. Germline CDR1 is SEHNR and CDR2 is FQNEAQ (reference sequence). CDR3 bases: TGTGCCAGCAGCCTTAGCACAGATACGCAGTATTTT. Protein: CASSLSTDTQYF.

The rearrangement links TRBV4-1 to TRBJ2-5; 14 bases align to TRBD2. Trimming removed 8 bases from V and 2 bases from J; junction bases left unmatched: 19. Germline CDR1 reads MGHRA; CDR2 reads YSYEKL. The CDR3 spans 20 residues. CDR3 loop: CASSARLPGTSGGFQETQYF. CDR3 nucleotide sequence: TGCGCCAGCTCCGCTCGCCTTCCCGGGACTAGCGGGGGATTTCAAGAGACCCAGTACTTC.

This sequence joins TRBV5-1 and TRBJ2-3; weak D call: TRBD1 (6 bases). With 3 bases removed from V and 2 bases from J, the gap between germline ends came to 13 bases. The CDR3 has 15 amino acids. CDR1 and CDR2 (germline): SGHRS, YFSETQ. DNA for the CDR3: TGCGCCAGCAGCTCCGGACAGCGAACCACAGATACGCAGTATTTT. Protein sequence: CASSSGQRTTDTQYF. Looking up the rest from reference TRBV5-1 and TRBJ2-3 gives the full variable domain: KAGVTQTPRYLIKTRGQQVTLSCSPISGHRSVSWYQQTPGQGLQFLFEYFSETQRNKGNFPGRFSGRQFSNSRSEMNVSTLELGDSALYLCASSSGQRTTDTQYFGPGTRLTVL.

The chain links TRBV13 to TRBJ2-7; D gene uncertain. The V gene's germline CDR1 is PRHDT and CDR2 FYEKMQ (reference sequence). Trimming removed 2 bases at V and 6 bases at J, with 8 bases between. The CDR3 runs to 12 residues. CDR3 DNA: TGTGCCAGCAGCTTAAGCTCGGTCGAGCAGTACTTC. This encodes CASSLSSVEQYF.

The gene calls are TRBV6-1 and TRBJ2-1; D not certain. The CDR3 is 13 residues long. V shed 2 bases and J shed 4 bases, with 6 bases lying between them. Per the germline V gene, CDR1 is MNHNS and CDR2 is SASEGT. Here the CDR3 DNA reads TGTGCCAGCAGTGAACAACAGTACAATGAGCAGTTCTTC. It is translated as CASSEQQYNEQFF.

The genes are TRBV4-1 and TRBJ2-7; TRBD2 agrees at 11 bases. From germline, CDR1 is MGHRA and CDR2 YSYEKL. The CDR3 consists of 17 residues. The J segment lost 0 bases and the V segment lost 6 bases, leaving 10 bases of the junction unmatched. The CDR3 sequence is CASRGLAGGFLSYEQYF. The DNA of the CDR3 is TGCGCCAGCAGAGGGCTAGCGGGGGGCTTCCTCTCCTACGAGCAGTACTTC.

This clone was seen once. The rearrangement links TRBV4-3 to TRBJ1-2; D is ambiguous. Germline V CDR1 and CDR2: LGHNA, YSLEER. The CDR3 runs to 16 residues. V lost 0 bases, J lost 2 bases, and 13 bases lay in between. This CDR3 is CASSQDIGQVNYGYTF. CDR3 DNA sequence: TGCGCCAGCAGCCAAGATATTGGCCAGGTAAACTATGGCTACACCTTC.

The rearrangement links TRBV4-1 to TRBJ1-6; 9 bases are shared with TRBD1. The CDR3 is made up of 16 amino acids. The germline V gene has CDR1 MGHRA and CDR2 YSYEKL. V gave up 0 bases and J gave up 8 bases; unmatched junction bases: 5. CDR3 amino acids: CASSQDRGQGDSPLHF. In nucleotides, the CDR3 is TGCGCCAGCAGCCAAGATCGGGGACAGGGAGATTCACCCCTCCACTTT.

V gene TRBV7-9 combines with J gene TRBJ2-2; D gene ambiguous. This CDR3 is 13 amino acids long. The V gene's germline CDR1 is SEHNR and CDR2 FQNEAQ (reference sequence). V lost 4 bases and J 3 bases, leaving 6 bases between the germline ends. CDR3 coding DNA: TGTGCCAGCAGCTCCGCAGACACCGGGGAGCTGTTTTTT. Its translation: CASSSADTGELFF.

This chain connects TRBV5-1 to TRBJ2-1, with 9 nucleotides matching TRBD1. The V segment lost 4 bases and the J segment 3 bases; nucleotides outside the gene matches: 5. The CDR3 is made up of 15 amino acids. Germline lookup yields CDR1 SGHRS and CDR2 YFSETQ. For the CDR3, the DNA is TGCGCCAGCAGCGAGGGACAGGGAGGCTACAATGAGCAGTTCTTC. Its protein product is CASSEGQGGYNEQFF.

V and J are TRBV6-1 and TRBJ1-5, with no clear D. V lost 3 bases and J lost 0, with 12 bases in between. The CDR3 runs 16 residues. From germline, CDR1 is MNHNS and CDR2 SASEGT. The CDR3 coding sequence is TGTGCCAGCAGTGATAGGGAGAGGACTAGCAATCAGCCCCAGCATTTT. Amino acid sequence: CASSDRERTSNQPQHF.

This clone was observed a handful of times. This chain links TRBV27 with TRBJ2-1; 13 nucleotides line up with TRBD2. The CDR3 is made up of 15 amino acids. V was clipped by 7 bases and J by 10 bases; unmatched bases: 10. Germline V gene sequence: CDR1 MNHEY, CDR2 SMNVEV (reference sequence). The CDR3 spells CASTVTSGRANEQFF. CDR3 DNA: TGTGCCAGCACCGTTACTAGCGGGAGGGCCAACGAGCAGTTCTTC.

V is TRBV2 and J is TRBJ2-7; TRBD1 aligns across 8 bases. The trim removed 7 bases at V and 4 bases at J, leaving 12 bases unmatched. CDR3 length equals 15 residues. CDR1 and CDR2 from the germline V gene are SNHLY and FYNNEI. The CDR3 loop reads CASTPARGQPYEQYF. The CDR3 DNA reads as TGTGCCAGCACCCCCGCCAGGGGGCAGCCGTACGAGCAGTACTTC.

The rearrangement uses TRBV6-5 and TRBJ2-1, with D possibly being TRBD2 (5 bases). The CDR3 sequence is 12 residues long. The V end lost 4 bases, the J end lost 6 bases, and 7 bases lay between the germline ends. CDR1 and CDR2 (germline): MNHEY, SVGAGI. CDR3 amino acids: CASSSGTNEQFF. The CDR3 nucleotides read TGTGCCAGCAGTTCGGGAACCAATGAGCAGTTCTTC.

The chain employs TRBV6-2 or TRBV6-3 and TRBJ1-5; no definite D call. Trimming cost V 0 bases and J 7 bases, with 10 bases left between them. The germline gives CDR1 MNHEY, CDR2 SVGEGT. The CDR3 has 14 amino acids. For the CDR3, the DNA is TGTGCCAGCAGTTACTCCACATTCCCCCAGCCCCAGCATTTT. Protein product: CASSYSTFPQPQHF.

This chain joins TRBV2 and TRBJ1-2; possibly TRBD1 for D (6 bases). CDR1 SNHLY and CDR2 FYNNEI come from the germline V gene. The CDR3 is 12 residues long. V dropped 5 bases and J dropped 6 bases, with 10 bases sitting between them. Here the CDR3 reads CASSRGGDGYTF. The CDR3 coding sequence is TGTGCCAGCAGTAGGGGGGGCGATGGCTACACCTTC.

The V and J genes are TRBV6-2 or TRBV6-3 and TRBJ2-1; TRBD2 matches at 11 bases. The V gene end was trimmed by 6 bases and the J gene end by 9 bases; junction bases not matched to a gene: 16. CDR3 size: 17 residues. Germline CDR1 reads MNHEY; CDR2 reads SVGEGT. In DNA, the CDR3 is TGTGCCAGCAGCCGGCTAGCGGGAGGACTAGGGTGGGGTGAGCAGTTCTTC. It codes for CASSRLAGGLGWGEQFF.

This clone was seen more than once but under ten times. The V gene is TRBV3-1 (or the pseudogene TRBV3-2), the J gene TRBJ2-7; 7 nucleotides match TRBD1. The CDR3 has 17 residues. V shed 1 base, J shed 2 bases, and the junction held 11 bases outside the gene matches. Germline values: CDR1 LGHDT, CDR2 YNNKEL (reference sequence). For the CDR3, the DNA is TGTGCCAGCAGCCAAGGGGGATCTACAGGGGAAGCCTACGAGCAGTACTTC. This codes for CASSQGGSTGEAYEQYF.

The chain joins TRBV6-5 to TRBJ1-1; 9 bases line up with TRBD1. This CDR3 region has 14 residues. V lost 6 bases, J lost 4 bases, and 6 bases stayed unmatched. Germline V gives CDR1 MNHEY, CDR2 SVGAGI. Here the CDR3 reads CASSLQGAGTEAFF. In nucleotides, the CDR3 is TGTGCCAGCAGCCTACAGGGGGCTGGCACTGAAGCTTTCTTT.